These 18 T cell receptor beta chains came from one sample sequenced in a study of OX40 agonist ivuxolimab in advanced cancers. The repertoire was sequenced with immunoSEQ multiplex PCR; TCRdb's copy has only in-frame clones and lacks some. This sample yields about 90,000 clones, of which 91% are seen a single time; under 2% belongs to the top ten. The sample here was CD4+ or CD8+ T cells sorted from blood, taken in a trial of the OX40 agonist ivuxolimab. Receptor source: an adult with an advanced solid tumor such as melanoma, head and neck, liver or kidney cancer.

This clone was detected a few times. The V and J genes are TRBV19 and TRBJ2-5; D gene uncertain. The CDR3 contains 12 residues. CDR1 is LNHDA, CDR2 SQIVND, per germline (reference sequence). The ends were cut back, 6 bases at V and 0 bases at J, with 5 bases in the middle. The CDR3 DNA reads as TGTGCCAGTAGCGCTAACCAAGAGACCCAGTACTTC. Translating it yields CASSANQETQYF.

This chain joins TRBV25-1 and TRBJ1-1, with D unresolved. CDR1 MGHDK and CDR2 SYGVNS come from the germline V gene. The ends were cut back, 3 bases at V and 0 bases at J, with 8 bases in the middle. The CDR3 is 14 residues long. DNA for the CDR3: TGTGCCAGCAGTGACTCCAGATTGAACACTGAAGCTTTCTTT. Its translation is CASSDSRLNTEAFF.

This clone was detected once. V gene TRBV5-1 combines with J gene TRBJ2-1, with 7 bases that match TRBD2. CDR3 length: 14 residues. Trimming at V came to 2 bases and at J to 9 bases, leaving 8 bases not matched to a gene. Germline V gene data show CDR1 as SGHRS and CDR2 as YFSETQ. This CDR3 reads CASSFIPGEGEQFF. The CDR3 nucleotides are TGCGCCAGCAGCTTTATCCCCGGGGAGGGTGAGCAGTTCTTC.

V gene TRBV7-2 combines with J gene TRBJ2-7; 9 bases fit TRBD2. CDR3 length: 16 residues. After removal of 0 bases from V and 6 bases from J, the junction contained 9 bases not matched to a gene. CDR1 and CDR2 (germline): SGHTA, FQGNSA. CDR3 sequence reads: CASSLAGTSPASEQYF. The CDR3 nucleotides are TGTGCCAGCAGCTTAGCGGGGACTAGCCCAGCCAGCGAGCAGTACTTC.

The rearrangement links TRBV9 to TRBJ2-3, with TRBD2 matching over 11 bases. The germline V gene has CDR1 SGDLS and CDR2 YYNGEE. The CDR3 loop spans 16 amino acids. With V trimmed by 4 bases and J by 3 bases, 7 bases remained unmatched. The CDR3 reads CASSPFRLAGTDTQYF. DNA of the CDR3: TGTGCCAGCAGCCCGTTTCGACTAGCGGGGACAGATACGCAGTATTTT. The variable domain in full, completed from reference TRBV9 and TRBJ2-3, reads DSGVTQTPKHLITATGQRVTLRCSPRSGDLSVYWYQQSLDQGLQFLIQYYNGEERAKGNILERFSAQQFPDLHSELNLSSLELGDSALYFCASSPFRLAGTDTQYFGPGTRLTVL.

The V and J genes are TRBV7-9 and TRBJ1-2, with D maybe TRBD1 (5 bases). CDR3 length: 14 amino acids. V lost 5 bases and J 4 bases, leaving 14 bases between the germline ends. The V gene's germline CDR1 is SEHNR and CDR2 FQNEAQ (reference sequence). The DNA of the CDR3 is TGTGCCAGCAGCAAGGACACTGCCGGCTATGGCTACACCTTC. Translating gives CASSKDTAGYGYTF.

V is TRBV5-1 and J is TRBJ2-3; 14 positions agree with TRBD2. V gave up 3 bases and J gave up 4 bases; unmatched junction bases: 7. Germline CDR1 is SGHRS and CDR2 is YFSETQ. The CDR3 totals 17 residues. CDR3 sequence: CASSSGGLAGASDTQYF. In DNA form, the CDR3 reads TGCGCCAGCAGCTCGGGGGGACTAGCGGGAGCATCAGATACGCAGTATTTT.

V and J are TRBV7-3 and TRBJ2-1, with D perhaps TRBD1 or TRBD2 (5 bases each). Looked up from germline, CDR1 is SGHTA and CDR2 is FQGTGA. Trimming removed 1 base from V and 2 bases from J, with 9 bases in between. This CDR3 comprises 15 residues. The CDR3 nucleotides read TGTGCCAGCAGCTTAATGGGGACCACCTACAATGAGCAGTTCTTC. Its translation is CASSLMGTTYNEQFF.

The CDR3 bases are TGTGCCAGCGCCGAGGGAGTAGACTACGAGCAGTACTTC. As protein: CASAEGVDYEQYF. The chain carries TRBV6-1 and TRBJ2-7; the D gene is possibly TRBD2 (5 bases). Germline lookup yields CDR1 MNHNS and CDR2 SASEGT. Trimming took 8 bases from V and 3 from J, leaving 14 bases between them. The CDR3 runs 13 residues.

V and J are TRBV2 and TRBJ1-2, with D perhaps matching TRBD1 (5 bases). The CDR3 covers 12 residues. With 4 bases removed from V and 7 bases from J, the gap between germline ends came to 10 bases. Germline V gene data show CDR1 as SNHLY and CDR2 as FYNNEI. CDR3 coding DNA: TGTGCCAGCAGTGTGGGGGGAGGTGGCTACACCTTC. Translating it yields CASSVGGGGYTF.

The CDR3 coding sequence is TGCGCCAGCAGCCCCTCGTCCGGGGTAGTAAGAAACACCATATATTTT. As protein: CASSPSSGVVRNTIYF. The gene calls are TRBV4-1 and TRBJ1-3, with D unresolved. Germline V CDR1 and CDR2: MGHRA, YSYEKL. The CDR3 has 16 residues. Trimming took off 4 bases at V and 5 bases at J, with 18 bases between the two ends.

The rearrangement uses TRBV6-1 and TRBJ1-2; unclear D gene. This CDR3 is built from 14 residues. V lost 0 bases, J lost 8 bases, and 13 bases lay in between. CDR1 and CDR2 (germline): MNHNS, SASEGT. DNA of the CDR3: TGTGCCAGCAGTGAAGCCCCTTTGTCTCGCGGCTACACCTTC. It specifies CASSEAPLSRGYTF.

This sequence joins TRBV6-5 and TRBJ1-2; tentative D call: TRBD1 (5 bases). Germline V CDR1 and CDR2: MNHEY, SVGAGI. The ends were cut back, 4 bases at V and 7 bases at J, with 13 bases in the middle. The CDR3 totals 13 residues. In nucleotides, the CDR3 is TGTGCCAGCAGTTCCGGGGGTCGCCGTGGCTACACCTTC. It yields the protein CASSSGGRRGYTF.

This clone came up a few times. CDR3 loop: CASSLQSNYGYTF. CDR3 sequence (DNA): TGTGCCAGCAGCTTACAATCTAACTATGGCTACACCTTC. The rearrangement links TRBV7-6 to TRBJ1-2; D ambiguous. The V end was cut by 2 bases, the J end by 0 bases, with 4 bases between. This CDR3 is 13 amino acids long. CDR1 SGHVS and CDR2 FNYEAQ come from the germline V gene.

The chain recombines TRBV12-5 with TRBJ1-2; D may be TRBD1 (6 bases). The CDR3 runs to 16 residues. Trimming cost V 2 bases and J 7 bases, with 20 bases left between them. Germline V gene data show CDR1 as LGHNT and CDR2 as FRNRAP. As DNA, the CDR3 is TGTGCTAGTGGTTTGTCGACAGGTCTGATTCTCACTGGCTACACCTTC. Translating it yields CASGLSTGLILTGYTF.

The chain recombines TRBV7-9 with TRBJ2-7; maybe TRBD2 (5 bases). The germline V gene has CDR1 SEHNR and CDR2 FQNEAQ (reference sequence). The CDR3 loop spans 15 amino acids. Trimming removed 5 bases from V and 3 bases from J, with 17 bases in between. The CDR3 coding sequence is TGTGCCAGCAGCCTTGGACTGGCGTCCCTCTACGAGCAGTACTTC. Its translation: CASSLGLASLYEQYF.

This clone was seen a handful of times. The rearrangement joins TRBV6-6 to TRBJ2-2; D uncertain. The V end was cut by 8 bases, the J end by 0 bases, with 7 bases between. The germline gives CDR1 MNHNY, CDR2 SVGAGI (reference sequence). The CDR3 is 13 amino acids. CDR3 nucleotide sequence: TGTGCCAGCGACGGAGCGAACACCGGGGAGCTGTTTTTT. Its protein product is CASDGANTGELFF.

This clone appeared once. The chain employs TRBV11-2 and TRBJ1-2; a possible D gene is TRBD1 (5 bases). CDR3 length equals 14 residues. Germline V lookup: CDR1 SGHAT, CDR2 FQNNGV. Trimming stripped 1 base from V and 3 bases from J, with 9 bases between. The CDR3 region is CASSLVGVDYGYTF. The CDR3 nucleotides are TGTGCCAGCAGCTTAGTAGGGGTAGACTATGGCTACACCTTC.